Listed below are T cell receptor beta chains from one sample, sequenced in a study of cytomegalovirus exposure and HLA in healthy donors. Repertoires were generated with immunoSEQ multiplex PCR, while TCRdb's copy carries only in-frame clones and drops some. The sample gives over 130,000 clones, around nine tenths of which show up once; 8.5% to 9.5% is in the top ten. Sequenced input: PBMCs. The receptors originated from a man aged 18 to 29 in good health and CMV-seropositive. The CDR3 runs from the conserved cysteine through the conserved F or W. The order of the fields is CDR3 DNA, CDR3 protein, J gene, clone size, V gene, D gene. D genes are given only for firm matches. Clone size is shown for a subset of rows, as once, few, many or a class of expanded clone.

TGTGCCAGCAGGGGACAGCTCACTAACTATGGCTACACCTTC	CASRGQLTNYGYTF	TRBJ1-2	.	TRBV27	TRBD1
TGCGCCAGCAGCCAAGAGCGCAGGGGGTCAGATACGCAGTATTTT	CASSQERRGSDTQYF	TRBJ2-3	few	TRBV4-1	TRBD1
TGTGCCAGCAGTGACCTCACCCAGCTAGTGTATACGCAGTATTTT	CASSDLTQLVYTQYF	TRBJ2-3	.	TRBV25-1	.
TGTGCCAGCAGCGTAGGAAACAGGGCGGATGGCTACACCTTC	CASSVGNRADGYTF	TRBJ1-2	.	TRBV9	.
TGTGCCAGCAGTGAATGGGGGCTAGGGGACTATGGCTACACCTTC	CASSEWGLGDYGYTF	TRBJ1-2	.	TRBV6-1	.
TGTGCCATCAGTGAGGCCTTGGGAGCGGGAGGGTCCTACGAGCAGTACTTC	CAISEALGAGGSYEQYF	TRBJ2-7	once	TRBV10-3	TRBD2
TGTGCCTGGAGTGTACTAGTTGGGCCCTACGAGCAGTACTTC	CAWSVLVGPYEQYF	TRBJ2-7	once	TRBV30	.
TGTGCCAGCTCACCAAGACTAGCGGGGGGCCGGAGCACAGATACGCAGTATTTT	CASSPRLAGGRSTDTQYF	TRBJ2-3	.	TRBV18	TRBD2
TGTGCCAGCTCACCTACAGTACAAATTTACGAGCAGTACTTC	CASSPTVQIYEQYF	TRBJ2-7	.	TRBV18	.
TGTGCCGCGCCAAGTTACGAGCAGTACTTC	CAAPSYEQYF	TRBJ2-7	.	TRBV21-1	.
TGTGCCAGTAGTATAGATCCCTCACAGGGGGCCACTGAAGCTTTCTTT	CASSIDPSQGATEAFF	TRBJ1-1	.	TRBV19	TRBD1
TGTGCCAGCAGTTACGGGTTAGACTACGAGCAGTACTTC	CASSYGLDYEQYF	TRBJ2-7	.	TRBV2	.
TGTGCCAGCAGCTTAGAGCGGACGAACACCGGGGAGCTGTTTTTT	CASSLERTNTGELFF	TRBJ2-2	.	TRBV13	.
TGCAGTGCTAGTCAGGAGACCCAGTACTTC	CSASQETQYF	TRBJ2-5	.	TRBV20-1	.
TGTGCCAGCAGTAAGCCGGGGGTAGATACGCAGTATTTT	CASSKPGVDTQYF	TRBJ2-3	few	TRBV6-5	.
TGTGCCAGCTCACCAGGAGACAGTAATTCACCCCTCCACTTT	CASSPGDSNSPLHF	TRBJ1-6	.	TRBV18	.
TGTGCCAGCAGCCCTCCCCCGGCGGGAGGAAACACCATATATTTT	CASSPPPAGGNTIYF	TRBJ1-3	.	TRBV5-6	.
TGTGCCAGCAGCATCGACAGGGGAGGTACTGAAGCTTTCTTT	CASSIDRGGTEAFF	TRBJ1-1	.	TRBV7-9	TRBD1
TGTGCCAGCAGCCCCTCCGTTTTGGGGGCAGAGGGCTACACCTTC	CASSPSVLGAEGYTF	TRBJ1-2	once	TRBV7-9	.
TGTGCCGGCCCACAGGGGAGAGAGTATGGCTACACCTTC	CAGPQGREYGYTF	TRBJ1-2	few	TRBV30	TRBD1
TGTGCCATCATGGCGGCTCCCTACGAGCAGTACTTC	CAIMAAPYEQYF	TRBJ2-7	.	TRBV10-3	.
TGTGCCAGCAGTGAAGGGTTCCAGGACAGGGCGATCTCCTACGAGCAGTACTTC	CASSEGFQDRAISYEQYF	TRBJ2-7	.	TRBV6-1	TRBD1
TGTGCCAGCAGCTTAGCGGACTGGAAAGGTTCCTTCTCTGGAAACACCATATATTTT	CASSLADWKGSFSGNTIYF	TRBJ1-3	.	TRBV7-8	.
TGTGCCAGCAGTTACTCGGCTAGCCGACAAGAGACCCAGTACTTC	CASSYSASRQETQYF	TRBJ2-5	.	TRBV6-6	.
TGTGCCAGCAGCCGCTTGACAGGGGAGACAGATACGCAGTATTTT	CASSRLTGETDTQYF	TRBJ2-3	.	TRBV7-9	TRBD1
TGCAGCGTTCTGGGACAGGGAATTTCGGGCTACACCTTC	CSVLGQGISGYTF	TRBJ1-2	.	TRBV29-1	TRBD1
TGCAGCGCCCCGGGACAGGGATACCAAGAGACCCAGTACTTC	CSAPGQGYQETQYF	TRBJ2-5	.	TRBV29-1	TRBD1
TGTGCCAGCAGCTTTGGCAGCGGGAACACTGAAGCTTTCTTT	CASSFGSGNTEAFF	TRBJ1-1	.	TRBV5-6	.
TGTGCCAGCAGCCGAGATTGGGAGCAGTACTTC	CASSRDWEQYF	TRBJ2-7	.	TRBV7-9	.
TGCGCCAGCAGCTTGTCCAGCGGGGGGCAGTACAATGAGCAGTTCTTC	CASSLSSGGQYNEQFF	TRBJ2-1	.	TRBV5-1	TRBD2
TGTGCCTGGAGTGATGGGAGCCCAGGGGGTACTCAGCCCCAGCATTTT	CAWSDGSPGGTQPQHF	TRBJ1-5	.	TRBV30	TRBD1
TGTGCCAGCAGCTTTTCGCCGACAGGGGGCTACGAGCAGTACTTC	CASSFSPTGGYEQYF	TRBJ2-7	.	TRBV6-5	TRBD1
TGTGCCAGCAGGCTAGCCTCTAATTCACCCCTCCACTTT	CASRLASNSPLHF	TRBJ1-6	.	TRBV6-1	.
TGTGCCAGCAGGAACGGACAGGGCAGCGGTGAGCAGTTCTTC	CASRNGQGSGEQFF	TRBJ2-1	.	TRBV28	TRBD1
TGTGCCAGTAGTATCAGCCTGGGGGCGCACGGCGGTCAGTACTTC	CASSISLGAHGGQYF	TRBJ2-7	few	TRBV19	.
TGTGCCAGCAGCGTAGAGGCAGGGGGCTTGAACACCGGGGAGCTGTTTTTT	CASSVEAGGLNTGELFF	TRBJ2-2	.	TRBV9	TRBD1
TGCGCCAGCAGCGCTGGACTAGCGGGACCCTACGAGCAGTACTTC	CASSAGLAGPYEQYF	TRBJ2-7	.	TRBV5-1	TRBD2
TGTGCCAGCAGCCTTAACCGGGACTATGTCTACGAGCAGTACTTC	CASSLNRDYVYEQYF	TRBJ2-7	.	TRBV11-2	TRBD2
TGCGCCAGCAGCCAAGATGACGGTCGGGGGAATGAGCAGTTCTTC	CASSQDDGRGNEQFF	TRBJ2-1	.	TRBV4-1	.
TGTGCCTGGAGTGACGGCTCTGGAAACACCATATATTTT	CAWSDGSGNTIYF	TRBJ1-3	.	TRBV30	.
TGTGCCAGCAGCTTAGGTACAGGATACGAGCAGTACTTC	CASSLGTGYEQYF	TRBJ2-7	.	TRBV11-3	.
TGTGCCAGCAGTTTTAGCGGGGGGGTCCCAGATACGCAGTATTTT	CASSFSGGVPDTQYF	TRBJ2-3	.	TRBV2	TRBD2
TGCAGCGTTGCCCACGTTCAGGACAGCGACACAGATACGCAGTATTTT	CSVAHVQDSDTDTQYF	TRBJ2-3	once	TRBV29-1	.
TGCAGCGTTGGGCAGTTCTACGAGCAGTACTTC	CSVGQFYEQYF	TRBJ2-7	once	TRBV29-1	.
TGCAGCGTTACCGGGACTAGCAATGAGCAGTTCTTC	CSVTGTSNEQFF	TRBJ2-1	.	TRBV29-1	TRBD2
TGTGCCAGCAGCTTGGCGGAGACGTACACAGATACGCAGTATTTT	CASSLAETYTDTQYF	TRBJ2-3	.	TRBV5-6	.
TGTGCCAGCAGTCCCACAGGGGACTATGGCTACACCTTC	CASSPTGDYGYTF	TRBJ1-2	.	TRBV6-1	TRBD1